The 23 T cell receptor beta chains below come from one sample, sequenced in a study of blood T cell repertoires in COVID-19. Sequencing was performed with immunoSEQ multiplex PCR; in TCRdb, only in-frame clones are kept and a portion is missing. The sample records 110,000 to 150,000 clones, over 70% being singletons. Sequencing was performed on PBMCs or T cells enriched from blood (not recorded which). All receptors come from a man aged 55-75 years who had recovered from COVID-19.

There are a few counts of this clone. The V and J genes are TRBV28 and TRBJ1-1; 11 bases are shared with TRBD1. With 10 bases clipped from V and 1 base from J, the junction kept 2 bases outside the gene matches. Germline-derived CDR1 and CDR2 are MDHEN and SYDVKM. The CDR3 runs 13 residues. Here the CDR3 reads CATGTGGNTEAFF. The DNA for the CDR3 is TGTGCCACCGGGACAGGGGGGAACACTGAAGCTTTCTTT.

The chain uses TRBV10-3 and TRBJ1-2; 8 nucleotides agree with TRBD1. The J segment lost 8 bases and the V segment lost 9 bases, leaving 5 bases of the junction unmatched. The CDR3 runs 11 residues. Germline V gene lookup returns CDR1 ENHRY and CDR2 SYGVKD. The DNA of the CDR3 is TGTGCCATATCGACAGGGGTCGGCTACACCTTC. Protein product: CAISTGVGYTF.

This clone came up a few times. V and J are TRBV2 and TRBJ1-6; D is unresolved. Germline V gene data show CDR1 as SNHLY and CDR2 as FYNNEI. Trimming cost V 7 bases and J 10 bases, with 8 bases left between them. This CDR3 has 11 amino acids. The CDR3 coding sequence is TGTGCCAGCATGGAGGTATCACCCCTCCACTTT. Translating it yields CASMEVSPLHF.

The chain joins TRBV6-6 to TRBJ2-1, with 7 bases that match TRBD2. CDR3 length: 16 residues. Germline V CDR1 and CDR2: MNHNY, SVGAGI (reference sequence). The junction had 11 bases not matched to a gene; V was cut back by 5 bases and J by 4 bases. For the CDR3, the DNA is TGTGCCAGCAGTACCTACGGGGGGAGGGCATACAATGAGCAGTTCTTC. This gives the protein CASSTYGGRAYNEQFF.

The rearrangement links TRBV5-1 to TRBJ2-1, with TRBD1 matching over 7 bases. The junction had 6 bases not matched to a gene; V was cut back by 4 bases and J by 8 bases. This CDR3 has 13 residues. Per the germline V gene, CDR1 is SGHRS and CDR2 is YFSETQ. The CDR3 loop reads CASSRQGNDEQFF. CDR3 sequence (DNA): TGCGCCAGCAGCCGACAGGGTAATGATGAGCAGTTCTTC.

As DNA, the CDR3 is TGTGCCAGCAGCCGAGTACAGGGCTCTGGAAACACCATATATTTT. It codes for CASSRVQGSGNTIYF. The rearrangement uses TRBV7-9 and TRBJ1-3, with D possibly matching TRBD1 (6 bases). This CDR3 has 15 residues. V shed 5 bases and J shed 0 bases, with 11 bases lying between them. From germline, CDR1 is SEHNR and CDR2 FQNEAQ (reference sequence).

The chain uses TRBV10-3 and TRBJ1-5; TRBD1 matches at 8 bases. Germline CDR1 reads ENHRY; CDR2 reads SYGVKD. The CDR3 consists of 14 residues. V was pared by 5 bases and J by 3 bases, with 3 bases of the junction left unmatched. The CDR3 loop is CAISSQGANQPQHF. The DNA for the CDR3 is TGTGCCATCAGTTCCCAGGGGGCCAATCAGCCCCAGCATTTT.

V usage is TRBV30 and J usage is TRBJ1-6, with TRBD1 as a possible D gene (6 bases). V gave up 4 bases and J gave up 9 bases, with 16 bases separating them. Germline V lookup: CDR1 GTSNPN, CDR2 SVGIG (reference sequence). The CDR3 spans 14 residues. CDR3: CAWTKQGGGSPLHF. In DNA, the CDR3 is TGTGCCTGGACGAAACAGGGCGGTGGTTCACCCCTCCACTTT.

V gene TRBV18 combines with J gene TRBJ1-4; 7 nucleotides match TRBD1. The germline CDR1 and CDR2 sequences are KGHSH and LQKENI. The CDR3 is made up of 16 amino acids. V was clipped by 0 bases and J by 10 bases; unmatched bases: 11. CDR3 coding DNA: TGTGCCAGCTCACCACCGGGTTCGACAGGGATCGGAAAACTGTTTTTT. Protein: CASSPPGSTGIGKLFF.

The rearrangement joins TRBV7-9 to TRBJ2-1; 12 nucleotides align to TRBD2. Germline assignment: CDR1 SEHNR and CDR2 FQNEAQ (reference sequence). The CDR3 has 16 residues. The V segment lost 5 bases and the J segment 5 bases; nucleotides outside the gene matches: 7. For the CDR3, the DNA is TGTGCCAGCAGCCCCCGAGGACTAGCGGGGAACAATGAGCAGTTCTTC. This gives the protein CASSPRGLAGNNEQFF.

The chain links TRBV30 to TRBJ1-3; D is unresolved. The V gene's germline CDR1 is GTSNPN and CDR2 SVGIG (reference sequence). V was clipped by 1 base and J by 5 bases, with 15 bases between them. The CDR3 totals 15 residues. The CDR3, as DNA: TGTGCCTGGAGTGGGGTCGGGATGAGACGAAACACCATATATTTT. It encodes CAWSGVGMRRNTIYF.

This clone was detected once. The CDR3 region is CASGFGQVEAFF. The DNA for the CDR3 is TGTGCTAGTGGGTTTGGACAGGTTGAAGCTTTCTTT. The chain is built from TRBV12-5 and TRBJ1-1, with TRBD1 matching 7 bases. There are 12 residues in the CDR3. Germline V gene lookup returns CDR1 LGHNT and CDR2 FRNRAP. With V trimmed by 6 bases and J by 7 bases, 5 bases remained unmatched.

This chain joins TRBV7-9 and TRBJ2-5; no definite D call. Germline CDR1 and CDR2: SEHNR and FQNEAQ (reference sequence). This CDR3 has 11 amino acids. Trimming stripped 5 bases from V and 5 bases from J, with 6 bases between. The CDR3 here is CASSRLETQYF. CDR3 DNA: TGTGCCAGCAGCCGGTTGGAGACCCAGTACTTC.

The gene calls are TRBV5-1 and TRBJ2-7, with 8 bases fitting TRBD2. This CDR3 is built from 16 residues. Germline-derived CDR1 and CDR2 are SGHRS and YFSETQ. The trim removed 4 bases at V and 2 bases at J, leaving 11 bases unmatched. CDR3 sequence reads: CASSQHYGTRAYEQYF. The CDR3 DNA is TGCGCCAGCAGCCAACACTACGGGACTAGGGCCTACGAGCAGTACTTC.

The chain has TRBV9 and TRBJ2-6; D unresolved. CDR1 is SGDLS and CDR2 is YYNGEE in the germline V gene. The CDR3 is 14 residues long. The V gene lost 3 bases and the J gene lost 1 base, with 5 bases spanning the gap. In nucleotides, the CDR3 is TGTGCCAGCAGCGCCAGGTCTGGGGCCAACGTCCTGACTTTC. It encodes CASSARSGANVLTF.

CDR3 DNA sequence: TGTGCCAGCAGCGACCGGTGGGCCATGGCGAACACTGAAGCTTTCTTT. This gives the protein CASSDRWAMANTEAFF. The chain combines TRBV6-2 or TRBV6-3 with TRBJ1-1; D remains ambiguous. This CDR3 contains 16 residues. The V gene's germline CDR1 is MNHEY and CDR2 SVGEGT. V lost 6 bases and J 1 base, leaving 18 bases between the germline ends.

The chain is built from TRBV7-9 and TRBJ2-7; TRBD1 might be the D (6 bases). The germline V and J ends were trimmed by 4 bases and 0 bases, with 19 bases remaining between them. Germline V lookup: CDR1 SEHNR, CDR2 FQNEAQ (reference sequence). The length of the CDR3 is 17 residues. The CDR3 sequence is CASSSERQEHFSYEQYF. The CDR3 DNA sequence: TGTGCCAGCAGCTCCGAGAGACAGGAACACTTCTCCTACGAGCAGTACTTC.

This clone appeared a single time. The V and J genes are TRBV6-5 and TRBJ2-5; maybe TRBD2 (5 bases). The CDR3 is 12 residues long. Trimming cost V 6 bases and J 8 bases, with 13 bases left between them. Looked up from germline, CDR1 is MNHEY and CDR2 is SVGAGI. In DNA, the CDR3 is TGTGCCAGCAGGCTCTCCGGAGGCACCCAGTACTTC. Translated, it gives CASRLSGGTQYF.

The chain recombines TRBV28 with TRBJ1-4; possible D gene TRBD1, 5 bases. This CDR3 has 14 amino acids. The V gene lost 9 bases and the J gene lost 2 bases, with 13 bases spanning the gap. CDR1 and CDR2 from the germline V gene are MDHEN and SYDVKM. CDR3 amino acids: CASYRGRTNEKLFF. The CDR3 DNA reads TGTGCCAGTTACCGGGGGAGGACTAATGAAAAACTGTTTTTT.

The V and J genes are TRBV5-1 and TRBJ2-7, with D unclear. CDR3 length: 13 amino acids. Germline assignment: CDR1 SGHRS and CDR2 YFSETQ. V was clipped by 4 bases and J by 2 bases, with 10 bases between them. CDR3 sequence: CASSPHGAYEQYF. The CDR3 DNA follows: TGCGCCAGCAGCCCCCATGGAGCCTACGAGCAGTACTTC.

The CDR3 protein is CASSVRAYEQYF. DNA of the CDR3: TGTGCCAGCAGTGTGCGGGCCTACGAGCAGTACTTC. V is TRBV2 and J is TRBJ2-7; D may be TRBD2 (5 bases). Germline lookup yields CDR1 SNHLY and CDR2 FYNNEI. The ends were cut back, 4 bases at V and 2 bases at J, with 6 bases in the middle. The CDR3 is 12 residues long.

The genes are TRBV25-1 and TRBJ1-2; tentatively, D is TRBD1 (6 bases). CDR3 length: 13 amino acids. Germline V gene data show CDR1 as MGHDK and CDR2 as SYGVNS. The V end was cut by 2 bases, the J end by 7 bases, with 11 bases between. The CDR3 loop reads CASSEVGTFGYTF. DNA for the CDR3: TGTGCCAGCAGTGAAGTTGGGACATTTGGCTACACCTTC.

The rearrangement uses TRBV6-5 and TRBJ2-3; possibly TRBD1 for D (6 bases). CDR3 length: 14 amino acids. Germline-derived CDR1 and CDR2 are MNHEY and SVGAGI. With 9 bases removed from V and 4 bases from J, the gap between germline ends came to 17 bases. The CDR3 loop is CASKGGWTSDTQYF. DNA of the CDR3: TGTGCCAGTAAAGGGGGTTGGACTTCAGATACGCAGTATTTT.